A single sample gave rise to the 32 T cell receptor beta chains below, sequenced in a study of blood T cell repertoires in COVID-19. Data came from immunoSEQ multiplex PCR; TCRdb stores just in-frame clones and leaves some out. The repertoire holds roughly 240,000 clones, with roughly 86% as singletons. Sequencing input: peripheral blood. The receptors come from a woman aged 60 to 75 who had recovered from COVID-19.

This clone turned up a few times. This chain links TRBV27 with TRBJ2-2; 8 bases are shared with TRBD1. Germline lookup yields CDR1 MNHEY and CDR2 SMNVEV (reference sequence). V trimming: 6 bases; J trimming: 6 bases; junction bases outside the gene matches: 6. The length of the CDR3 is 14 residues. The CDR3 sequence: CASSRQGAPGELFF. The CDR3 region has the DNA TGTGCCAGCAGCCGGCAGGGGGCTCCCGGGGAGCTGTTTTTT.

The V and J genes are TRBV9 and TRBJ2-3; 11 positions agree with TRBD2. This CDR3 spans 18 amino acids. V shed 0 bases and J 3 bases; nucleotides not matched to a gene: 9. Germline V gene lookup returns CDR1 SGDLS and CDR2 YYNGEE. The CDR3 DNA sequence: TGTGCCAGCAGCGTAGGGGTAGCGGGGGGGCACGGGACAGATACGCAGTATTTT. This codes for CASSVGVAGGHGTDTQYF.

The V gene is TRBV3-1 (or the pseudogene TRBV3-2), the J gene TRBJ1-3; D remains unclear. Per the germline V gene, CDR1 is LGHDT and CDR2 is YNNKEL (reference sequence). Trimming took 0 bases from V and 0 from J, leaving 9 bases between them. The CDR3 covers 16 residues. CDR3 nucleotides: TGTGCCAGCAGCCAAGAAAGTTGGAGCTCTGGAAACACCATATATTTT. Translation gives CASSQESWSSGNTIYF.

The rearrangement joins TRBV15 to TRBJ2-1; D gene uncertain. V was shortened by 2 bases and J by 3 bases, with 8 bases between the two germline ends. The CDR3 is 14 residues long. Germline V gene sequence: CDR1 LNHNV, CDR2 YYDKDF (reference sequence). CDR3 sequence reads: CATSRTLDYNEQFF. The CDR3 coding sequence is TGTGCCACCAGCAGAACTTTAGACTACAATGAGCAGTTCTTC. Complete variable domain (other parts from reference TRBV15 and TRBJ2-1): DAMVIQNPRYQVTQFGKPVTLSCSQTLNHNVMYWYQQKSSQAPKLLFHYYDKDFNNEADTPDNFQSRRPNTSFCFLDIRSPGLGDTAMYLCATSRTLDYNEQFFGPGTRLTVL.

The rearrangement joins TRBV6-5 to TRBJ2-7, with TRBD1 matching 7 bases. Germline CDR1 MNHEY, CDR2 SVGAGI. The CDR3 has 14 amino acids. V lost 7 bases and J lost 2; bases outside the gene matches: 8. CDR3 region: CASISQGPPYEQYF. The CDR3 DNA sequence: TGTGCCAGCATTTCACAGGGGCCCCCCTACGAGCAGTACTTC.

The V gene is TRBV9, the J gene TRBJ1-4; D unresolved. The CDR3 has 13 residues. The germline V gene encodes CDR1 SGDLS and CDR2 YYNGEE. Trimming removed 0 bases from V and 8 bases from J, with 8 bases in between. Here the CDR3 DNA reads TGTGCCAGCAGCGTAGGGGCTGGGGAAAAACTGTTTTTT. Translated, it gives CASSVGAGEKLFF.

The chain uses TRBV11-2 and TRBJ2-3, with 13 bases aligning to TRBD2. Trimming took 2 bases from V and 0 from J; bases not matched to a gene: 5. CDR1 and CDR2 (germline): SGHAT, FQNNGV. The CDR3 extends over 18 amino acids. The CDR3 nucleotides read TGTGCCAGCAGCTTACGACTAGCGGGGGGAACTAGCACAGATACGCAGTATTTT. It yields the protein CASSLRLAGGTSTDTQYF.

V is TRBV7-9 and J is TRBJ1-5; D gene ambiguous. This CDR3 contains 17 residues. In germline, CDR1 is SEHNR, CDR2 FQNEAQ (reference sequence). V lost 5 bases and J 5 bases, leaving 22 bases between the germline ends. The CDR3 sequence: CASSKASAGFGYQPQHF. As DNA, the CDR3 is TGTGCCAGCAGCAAAGCCTCGGCGGGGTTTGGTTATCAGCCCCAGCATTTT.

This clone is a singleton in its sample. The V and J genes are TRBV5-1 and TRBJ2-2; 8 nucleotides line up with TRBD1. With V trimmed by 3 bases and J by 5 bases, 18 bases remained unmatched. CDR1 is SGHRS, CDR2 YFSETQ, per germline. The CDR3 is 19 residues long. For the CDR3, the DNA is TGCGCCAGCAGCTCATCACCCAGGGCCGGGACAGGCGGGACCGGGGAGCTGTTTTTT. Its translation is CASSSSPRAGTGGTGELFF.

The V and J genes are TRBV6-6 and TRBJ2-5; possible D gene TRBD2, 6 bases. Trimming took 7 bases from V and 5 from J, leaving 11 bases between them. The CDR3 length is 12 residues. Looked up from germline, CDR1 is MNHNY and CDR2 is SVGAGI (reference sequence). CDR3 DNA: TGTGCCAGCACCGGGGGACGCGAGACCCAGTACTTC. This sequence encodes CASTGGRETQYF.

This chain links TRBV30 with TRBJ2-5, with TRBD2 matching over 13 bases. V lost 1 base to trimming and J lost 1 base; unmatched junction nucleotides: 9. The germline gives CDR1 GTSNPN, CDR2 SVGIG (reference sequence). This CDR3 has 18 residues. This CDR3 is CAWSGRTSGGTFQETQYF. CDR3 DNA: TGTGCCTGGAGTGGTAGGACTAGCGGGGGTACTTTCCAAGAGACCCAGTACTTC.

The rearrangement links TRBV14 to TRBJ1-1, with D possibly being TRBD1 (5 bases). The V gene lost 0 bases and the J gene lost 2 bases, with 13 bases spanning the gap. CDR1 is SGHDN and CDR2 is FVKESK in the germline V gene. The CDR3 has 16 amino acids. The CDR3 DNA reads TGTGCCAGCAGCCAAGATGGCGCAGGGTTAAACACTGAAGCTTTCTTT. Protein: CASSQDGAGLNTEAFF.

This clone was counted a few times. The chain uses TRBV14 and TRBJ1-6, with D perhaps TRBD1 (6 bases). V was trimmed by 4 bases and J by 0 bases, leaving 13 bases between them. Germline values: CDR1 SGHDN, CDR2 FVKESK. CDR3 size: 17 residues. CDR3 nucleotides: TGTGCCAGCAGCCCACTCCAAGGGGGCTCCTATAATTCACCCCTCCACTTT. Protein: CASSPLQGGSYNSPLHF. Full variable domain (rest looked up from reference TRBV14 and TRBJ1-6): EAGVTQFPSHSVIEKGQTVTLRCDPISGHDNLYWYRRVMGKEIKFLLHFVKESKQDESGMPNNRFLAERTGGTYSTLKVQPAELEDSGVYFCASSPLQGGSYNSPLHFGNGTRLTVT.

This sequence joins TRBV14 and TRBJ1-2, with D possibly TRBD1 on 6 matching bases. Germline CDR1 SGHDN, CDR2 FVKESK. The CDR3 sequence is 15 residues long. Trimming cost V 1 base and J 4 bases, with 13 bases left between them. For the CDR3, the DNA is TGTGCCAGCAGCCAAGGCGGAGGACAGACCTATGGCTACACCTTC. Protein: CASSQGGGQTYGYTF.

The CDR3 loop is CASSQAFRAGTSAHNEQFF. CDR3 bases: TGCGCCAGCAGCCAAGCTTTCAGGGCCGGGACTAGCGCCCACAATGAGCAGTTCTTC. The rearrangement uses TRBV4-3 and TRBJ2-1; 10 nucleotides match TRBD2. The length of the CDR3 is 19 residues. The germline gives CDR1 LGHNA, CDR2 YSLEER. V trimming: 1 base; J trimming: 5 bases; junction bases outside the gene matches: 14.

The chain recombines TRBV7-9 with TRBJ1-4, with D uncertain. Germline V gene lookup returns CDR1 SEHNR and CDR2 FQNEAQ (reference sequence). The V and J ends lost 5 bases and 2 bases respectively, with 9 bases between them. The CDR3 sequence is 14 residues long. DNA of the CDR3: TGTGCCAGCAGCAGAGGCGGGACTAATGAAAAACTGTTTTTT. The encoded protein is CASSRGGTNEKLFF.

The V and J genes are TRBV2 and TRBJ2-5; D is uncertain. V was pared by 7 bases and J by 1 base, with 10 bases between. Germline V gene sequence: CDR1 SNHLY, CDR2 FYNNEI. The CDR3 is 13 residues long. The chain's CDR3 is CASKWAFQETQYF. DNA of the CDR3: TGTGCCAGCAAGTGGGCTTTCCAAGAGACCCAGTACTTC. Complete variable domain (other parts from reference TRBV2 and TRBJ2-5): EPEVTQTPSHQVTQMGQEVILRCVPISNHLYFYWYRQILGQKVEFLVSFYNNEISEKSEIFDDQFSVERPDGSNFTLKIRSTKLEDSAMYFCASKWAFQETQYFGPGTRLLVL.

Regarding this clone: The germline gene is not matched at one end of the junction; a read error may be the cause. This CDR3 reads CATSRVSAYGSEQFF. In DNA form, the CDR3 reads TGTGCCACCAGTCGGGTCTCCGCATACGGTTCGGAGCAGTTCTTC. The chain recombines TRBV6-4 with TRBJ2-1; D uncertain. Germline CDR1 is MRHNA and CDR2 is SNTAGT. This CDR3 spans 15 amino acids.

This chain connects TRBV24-1 to TRBJ1-3; unclear D gene. Per germline, CDR1 KGHDR and CDR2 SFDVKD. CDR3 length: 13 amino acids. V was clipped by 5 bases and J by 2 bases, with 6 bases between them. The CDR3 nucleotides are TGTGCCACCAGTGCTACAGCTGGAAACACCATATATTTT. It codes for CATSATAGNTIYF.

CDR3 amino acids: CSARTGHGYTF. CDR3 bases: TGCAGTGCTAGAACAGGGCATGGCTACACCTTC. The V gene is TRBV20-1, the J gene TRBJ1-2; D possibly corresponds to TRBD1 (6 bases). This CDR3 has 11 residues. V was shortened by 2 bases and J by 6 bases, with 7 bases between the two germline ends. Germline V lookup: CDR1 DFQATT, CDR2 SNEGSKA (reference sequence).

This clone was counted a few times. The CDR3 sequence: CASSVVGHSNSPLHF. The CDR3 nucleotides are TGTGCCAGCAGCGTAGTTGGACACTCTAATTCACCCCTCCACTTT. V usage is TRBV9 and J usage is TRBJ1-6, with D possibly TRBD1 on 5 matching bases. The CDR3 runs 15 residues. From germline, CDR1 is SGDLS and CDR2 YYNGEE. The V gene lost 0 bases and the J gene lost 6 bases, with 10 bases spanning the gap.

The J gene is TRBJ2-1, the V gene TRBV19; TRBD1 is a possible D gene (6 bases). The CDR3 has 15 amino acids. Trimming shortened V by 5 bases and J by 4 bases, and 15 bases separated the two germline ends. Germline CDR1 LNHDA, CDR2 SQIVND (reference sequence). The CDR3 region is CASSPSRDTYNEQFF. In nucleotides, the CDR3 is TGTGCCAGTAGTCCTTCTCGGGACACATACAATGAGCAGTTCTTC.

The rearrangement links TRBV7-2 to TRBJ2-5; tentative D call: TRBD1 (7 bases). The CDR3 is made up of 16 amino acids. Germline values: CDR1 SGHTA, CDR2 FQGNSA. Deletions cut 3 bases from V and 4 bases from J, with 18 bases between. The CDR3, as DNA: TGTGCCAGCAGCTTCGGCGGGACAGTTAGTGTAGAGACCCAGTACTTC. Its protein product is CASSFGGTVSVETQYF. Complete variable domain (other parts from reference TRBV7-2 and TRBJ2-5): GAGVSQSPSNKVTEKGKDVELRCDPISGHTALYWYRQSLGQGLEFLIYFQGNSAPDKSGLPSDRFSAERTGGSVSTLTIQRTQQEDSAVYLCASSFGGTVSVETQYFGPGTRLLVL.

This clone was counted a single time. This chain uses TRBV7-6 with TRBJ1-5, with TRBD1 matching over 10 bases. The germline V gene has CDR1 SGHVS and CDR2 FNYEAQ. The CDR3 sequence is 15 residues long. Trimming at V came to 2 bases and at J to 4 bases, leaving 2 bases not matched to a gene. CDR3 sequence (DNA): TGTGCCAGCAGCTTAAGACAGGGGGCTAATCAGCCCCAGCATTTT. This gives the protein CASSLRQGANQPQHF.

CDR3 nucleotides: TGCAGTGCTAGTTTCGGAGGAAATTCACCCCTCCACTTT. Translated, it gives CSASFGGNSPLHF. This chain uses TRBV20-1 with TRBJ1-6; D remains ambiguous. The CDR3 contains 13 residues. Germline loops: CDR1 DFQATT, CDR2 SNEGSKA (reference sequence). The V end was cut by 3 bases, the J end by 7 bases, with 10 bases between.

The rearrangement links TRBV11-2 to TRBJ2-2, with a possible D match to TRBD1 (6 bases). The germline V gene has CDR1 SGHAT and CDR2 FQNNGV. The CDR3 runs 15 residues. Trimming pared 2 bases from V and 3 bases from J, leaving 10 bases between. The CDR3 nucleotides read TGTGCCAGCAGCTTACAGGACAGATACACCGGGGAGCTGTTTTTT. Translating gives CASSLQDRYTGELFF.

The gene calls are TRBV10-3 and TRBJ2-2; D might be TRBD1 (5 bases). Germline V gene sequence: CDR1 ENHRY, CDR2 SYGVKD. The ends were cut back, 2 bases at V and 0 bases at J, with 22 bases in the middle. The CDR3 loop spans 20 amino acids. The chain's CDR3 is CAISERRVDTNLPNTGELFF. The CDR3 DNA reads as TGTGCCATCAGTGAGCGAAGGGTGGACACCAACCTACCGAACACCGGGGAGCTGTTTTTT.

The chain combines TRBV27 with TRBJ2-7, with unresolved D. The CDR3 covers 13 residues. From germline, CDR1 is MNHEY and CDR2 SMNVEV (reference sequence). The V and J ends lost 2 bases and 4 bases respectively, with 9 bases between them. The CDR3 is CASSLLNSYEQYF. The CDR3 DNA follows: TGTGCCAGCAGTTTACTTAACTCATACGAGCAGTACTTC.

The chain employs TRBV19 and TRBJ2-2, with TRBD2 matching over 9 bases. There are 16 residues in the CDR3. The junction had 10 bases not matched to a gene; V was cut back by 5 bases and J by 6 bases. Germline V lookup: CDR1 LNHDA, CDR2 SQIVND (reference sequence). CDR3 sequence reads: CASSARASGASGELFF. CDR3 in DNA: TGTGCCAGTAGTGCCCGAGCTAGCGGGGCCTCCGGGGAGCTGTTTTTT.

The table lists this clone with a count of one. This sequence joins TRBV6-5 and TRBJ2-1; D remains ambiguous. Germline CDR1 and CDR2: MNHEY and SVGAGI. The CDR3 covers 14 residues. The germline V and J ends were trimmed by 0 bases and 1 base, with 4 bases remaining between them. CDR3 sequence reads: CASSYSGSYNEQFF. The DNA of the CDR3 is TGTGCCAGCAGTTACTCCGGTTCCTACAATGAGCAGTTCTTC.

The rearrangement links TRBV9 to TRBJ2-3, with 9 positions matching TRBD2. J lost 5 bases, V lost 4 bases, and 8 bases had no gene match. The CDR3 sequence is 15 residues long. Germline V lookup: CDR1 SGDLS, CDR2 YYNGEE. The CDR3 is CASSPHSGGLDTQYF. CDR3 DNA sequence: TGTGCCAGCAGCCCCCACAGCGGGGGGTTAGATACGCAGTATTTT.

This chain links TRBV5-1 with TRBJ1-2; tentative D call: TRBD1 (6 bases). The CDR3 has 14 amino acids. The V gene's germline CDR1 is SGHRS and CDR2 YFSETQ. V was clipped by 5 bases and J by 4 bases, with 15 bases between them. CDR3 sequence: CASRLDSGPYGYTF. The DNA of the CDR3 is TGCGCCAGCAGACTGGACAGCGGACCCTATGGCTACACCTTC.